This T cell receptor beta chain was identified during a study of shared clonotypes between healthy human individuals. General study findings and limits: Naive subsets typically showed greater estimated richness than memory subsets. There were few donors, and this limited the genetic and exposure-history diversity represented. Clonotype sharing among donors likely depends on sequencing depth.

A remark on this clone: Its antigen is undetermined.

Original processing methods: For the immunoSEQ data, sequences were junction-only without quality scores, so filtering differed. Method: immunoSEQ multiplex PCR; TCRdb's copy keeps in-frame clones and lacks some. V and J calls and clone size are given by that table; D and trimming were obtained from the DNA. There are around 300,000 clones in the sample; about nine tenths occur only once, and around 15% lies in the top ten. Germline-derived CDR1 and CDR2 are SGHNT and YYREEE (reference sequence). The CDR3 is made up of 15 amino acids. Trimming left V 0 bases short and J 4 bases short, with 14 bases between.

This sequence joins TRBV5-4 and TRBJ2-7; D is unclear. The clonotype comes from a man aged 18 to 30 in good health. The sample taken for sequencing was memory CD8+ T cells sorted from blood. Subset indicated: CD45RO+ cells pooled with CCR7-negative TemRA cells. The CDR3 nucleotides are TGTGCCAGCAGCTTGGATGGGATCCTCGTATACGAGCAGTACTTC. It encodes CASSLDGILVYEQYF.